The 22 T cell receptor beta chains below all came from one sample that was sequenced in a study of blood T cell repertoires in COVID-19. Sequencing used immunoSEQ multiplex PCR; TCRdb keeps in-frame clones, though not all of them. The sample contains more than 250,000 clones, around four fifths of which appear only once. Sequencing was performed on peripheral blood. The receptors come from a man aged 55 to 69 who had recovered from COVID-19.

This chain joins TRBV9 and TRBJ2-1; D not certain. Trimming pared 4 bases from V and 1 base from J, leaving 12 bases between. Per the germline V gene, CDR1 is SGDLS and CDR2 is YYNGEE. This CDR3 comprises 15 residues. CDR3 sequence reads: CASSPREKSYNEQFF. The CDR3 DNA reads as TGTGCCAGCAGCCCCCGAGAAAAGTCCTACAATGAGCAGTTCTTC.

Here the CDR3 reads CASSRQAGNTGELFF. The CDR3 region has the DNA TGCGCCAGCAGTCGACAGGCGGGGAACACCGGGGAGCTGTTTTTT. The genes are TRBV10-1 and TRBJ2-2, with D possibly TRBD1 on 6 matching bases. Germline V gives CDR1 WNHNN, CDR2 SYGVQD (reference sequence). This CDR3 spans 15 amino acids. V was shortened by 5 bases and J by 1 base, with 11 bases between the two germline ends.

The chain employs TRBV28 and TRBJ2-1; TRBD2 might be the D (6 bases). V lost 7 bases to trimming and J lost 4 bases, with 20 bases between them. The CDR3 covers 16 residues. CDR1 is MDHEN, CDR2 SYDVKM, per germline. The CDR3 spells CASTQGGGEIYNEQFF. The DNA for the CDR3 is TGTGCCAGCACCCAAGGAGGAGGGGAAATATACAATGAGCAGTTCTTC.

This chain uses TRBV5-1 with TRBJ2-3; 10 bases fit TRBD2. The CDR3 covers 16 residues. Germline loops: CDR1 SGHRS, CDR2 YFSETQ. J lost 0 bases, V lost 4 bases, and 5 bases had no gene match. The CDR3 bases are TGCGCCAGCAGCGGAGGACTAGCGGTTAGCACAGATACGCAGTATTTT. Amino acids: CASSGGLAVSTDTQYF.

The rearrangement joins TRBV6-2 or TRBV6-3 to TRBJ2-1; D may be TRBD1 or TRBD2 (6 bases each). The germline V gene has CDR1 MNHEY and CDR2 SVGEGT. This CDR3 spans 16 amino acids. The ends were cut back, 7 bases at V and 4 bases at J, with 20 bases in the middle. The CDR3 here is CASTPGVGGKYNEQFF. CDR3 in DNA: TGTGCCAGCACCCCAGGGGTGGGCGGGAAATACAATGAGCAGTTCTTC.

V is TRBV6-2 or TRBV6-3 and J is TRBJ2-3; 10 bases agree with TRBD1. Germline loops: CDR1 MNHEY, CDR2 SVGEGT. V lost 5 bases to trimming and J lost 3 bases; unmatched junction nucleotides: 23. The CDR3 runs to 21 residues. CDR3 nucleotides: TGTGCCAGCAGTCTTGACAGGGGGCGGGCCCAAGGGGGATTGCCTACAGATACGCAGTATTTT. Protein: CASSLDRGRAQGGLPTDTQYF.

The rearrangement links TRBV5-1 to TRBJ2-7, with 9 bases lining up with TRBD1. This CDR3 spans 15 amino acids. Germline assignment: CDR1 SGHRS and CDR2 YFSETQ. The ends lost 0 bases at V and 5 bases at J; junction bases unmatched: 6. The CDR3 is CASSLVGRTGDEQYF. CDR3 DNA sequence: TGCGCCAGCAGCTTGGTTGGAAGGACAGGGGACGAGCAGTACTTC.

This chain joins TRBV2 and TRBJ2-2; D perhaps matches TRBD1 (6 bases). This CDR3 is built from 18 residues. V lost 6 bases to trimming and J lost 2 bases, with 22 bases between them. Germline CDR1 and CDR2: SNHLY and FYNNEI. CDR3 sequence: CASRRARPRQENTGELFF. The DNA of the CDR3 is TGTGCCAGCAGGAGAGCTCGCCCTCGACAGGAAAACACCGGGGAGCTGTTTTTT.

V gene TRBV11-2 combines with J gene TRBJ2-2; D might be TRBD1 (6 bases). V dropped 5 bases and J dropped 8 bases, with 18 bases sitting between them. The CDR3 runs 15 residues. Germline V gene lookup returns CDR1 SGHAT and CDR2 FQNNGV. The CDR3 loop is CASSPQLQGTGELFF. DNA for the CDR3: TGTGCCAGCAGCCCACAGCTTCAGGGGACAGGGGAGCTGTTTTTT.

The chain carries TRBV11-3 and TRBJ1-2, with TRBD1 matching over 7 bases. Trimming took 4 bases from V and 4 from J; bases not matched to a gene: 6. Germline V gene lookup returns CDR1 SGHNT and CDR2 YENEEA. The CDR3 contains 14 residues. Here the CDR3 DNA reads TGTGCCAGCAGCTCCCACAGGGGACGCTATGGCTACACCTTC. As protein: CASSSHRGRYGYTF.

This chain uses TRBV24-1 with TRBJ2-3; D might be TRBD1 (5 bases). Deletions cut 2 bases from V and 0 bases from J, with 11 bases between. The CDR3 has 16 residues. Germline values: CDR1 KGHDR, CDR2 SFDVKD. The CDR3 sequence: CATSDWGPLSTDTQYF. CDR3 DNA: TGTGCCACCAGTGATTGGGGCCCCCTTAGCACAGATACGCAGTATTTT.

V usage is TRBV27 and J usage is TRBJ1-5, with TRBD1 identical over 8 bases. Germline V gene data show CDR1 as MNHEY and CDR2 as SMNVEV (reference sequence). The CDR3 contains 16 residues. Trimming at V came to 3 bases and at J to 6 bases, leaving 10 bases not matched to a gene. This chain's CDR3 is CASSLYPTGARQPQHF. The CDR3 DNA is TGTGCCAGCAGTTTGTACCCGACAGGGGCTCGTCAGCCCCAGCATTTT.

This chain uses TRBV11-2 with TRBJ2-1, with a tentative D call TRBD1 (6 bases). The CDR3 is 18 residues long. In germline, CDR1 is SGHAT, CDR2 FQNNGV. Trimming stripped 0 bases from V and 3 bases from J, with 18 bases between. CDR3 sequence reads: CASSLDLPTGTYYNEQFF. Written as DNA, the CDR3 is TGTGCCAGCAGCTTAGATCTCCCCACCGGGACATACTACAATGAGCAGTTCTTC.

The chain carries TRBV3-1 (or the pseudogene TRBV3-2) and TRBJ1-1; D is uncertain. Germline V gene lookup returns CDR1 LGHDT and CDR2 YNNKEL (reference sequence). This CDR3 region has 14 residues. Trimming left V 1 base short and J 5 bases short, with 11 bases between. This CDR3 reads CASSQVSGGTEAFF. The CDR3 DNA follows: TGTGCCAGCAGCCAAGTCTCGGGAGGAACTGAAGCTTTCTTT.

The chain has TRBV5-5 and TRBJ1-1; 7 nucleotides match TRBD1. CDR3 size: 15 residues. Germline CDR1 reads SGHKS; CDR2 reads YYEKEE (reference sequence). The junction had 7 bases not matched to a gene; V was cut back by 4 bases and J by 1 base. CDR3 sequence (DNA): TGTGCCAGCAGCAGAGGGGGACAGTCGAACACTGAAGCTTTCTTT. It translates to CASSRGGQSNTEAFF.

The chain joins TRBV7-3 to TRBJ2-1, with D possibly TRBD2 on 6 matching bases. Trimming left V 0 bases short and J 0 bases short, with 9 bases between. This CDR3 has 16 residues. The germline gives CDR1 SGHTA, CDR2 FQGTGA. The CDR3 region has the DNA TGTGCCAGCAGCTTAACTGGGGGGAGCTCCTACAATGAGCAGTTCTTC. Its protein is CASSLTGGSSYNEQFF.

Here the CDR3 DNA reads TGTGCCAGCTTCCTGACAGGGGGCTACACTGAAGCTTTCTTT. Its protein is CASFLTGGYTEAFF. The chain employs TRBV6-5 and TRBJ1-1; TRBD1 agrees at 10 bases. This CDR3 has 14 residues. The V gene end was trimmed by 8 bases and the J gene end by 3 bases; junction bases not matched to a gene: 6. Germline CDR1 is MNHEY and CDR2 is SVGAGI.

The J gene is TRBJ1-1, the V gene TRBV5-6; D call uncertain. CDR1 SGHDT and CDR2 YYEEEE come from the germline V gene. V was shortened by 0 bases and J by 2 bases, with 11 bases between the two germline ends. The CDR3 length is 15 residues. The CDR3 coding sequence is TGTGCCAGCAGCTTGGGCAGGTCCCCTAACACTGAAGCTTTCTTT. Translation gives CASSLGRSPNTEAFF.

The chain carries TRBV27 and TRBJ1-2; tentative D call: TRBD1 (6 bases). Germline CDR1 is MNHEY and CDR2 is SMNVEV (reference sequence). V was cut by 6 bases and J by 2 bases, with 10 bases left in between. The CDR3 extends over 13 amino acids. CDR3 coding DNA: TGTGCCAGCAGAGGGGGAGGGAACTATGGCTACACCTTC. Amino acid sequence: CASRGGGNYGYTF.

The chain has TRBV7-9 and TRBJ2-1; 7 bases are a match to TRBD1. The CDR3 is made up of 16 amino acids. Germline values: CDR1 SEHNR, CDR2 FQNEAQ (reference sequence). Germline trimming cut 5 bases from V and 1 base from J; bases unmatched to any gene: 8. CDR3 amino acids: CASSKQGPLSYNEQFF. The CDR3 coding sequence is TGTGCCAGCAGCAAACAGGGGCCACTGTCCTACAATGAGCAGTTCTTC.

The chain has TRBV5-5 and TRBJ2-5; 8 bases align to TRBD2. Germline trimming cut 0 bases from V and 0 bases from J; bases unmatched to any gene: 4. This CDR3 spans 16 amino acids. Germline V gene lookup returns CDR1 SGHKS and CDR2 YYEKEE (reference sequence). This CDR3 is CASSLDPGGYQETQYF. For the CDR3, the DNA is TGTGCCAGCAGCTTGGACCCGGGGGGGTACCAAGAGACCCAGTACTTC.

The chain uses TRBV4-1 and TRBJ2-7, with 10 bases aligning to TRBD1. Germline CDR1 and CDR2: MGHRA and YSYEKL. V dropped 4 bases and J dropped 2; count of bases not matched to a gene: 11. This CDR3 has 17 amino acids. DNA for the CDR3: TGCGCCAGCAGCCCGATGATTGACAGGGGGCCCACCTACGAGCAGTACTTC. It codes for CASSPMIDRGPTYEQYF.